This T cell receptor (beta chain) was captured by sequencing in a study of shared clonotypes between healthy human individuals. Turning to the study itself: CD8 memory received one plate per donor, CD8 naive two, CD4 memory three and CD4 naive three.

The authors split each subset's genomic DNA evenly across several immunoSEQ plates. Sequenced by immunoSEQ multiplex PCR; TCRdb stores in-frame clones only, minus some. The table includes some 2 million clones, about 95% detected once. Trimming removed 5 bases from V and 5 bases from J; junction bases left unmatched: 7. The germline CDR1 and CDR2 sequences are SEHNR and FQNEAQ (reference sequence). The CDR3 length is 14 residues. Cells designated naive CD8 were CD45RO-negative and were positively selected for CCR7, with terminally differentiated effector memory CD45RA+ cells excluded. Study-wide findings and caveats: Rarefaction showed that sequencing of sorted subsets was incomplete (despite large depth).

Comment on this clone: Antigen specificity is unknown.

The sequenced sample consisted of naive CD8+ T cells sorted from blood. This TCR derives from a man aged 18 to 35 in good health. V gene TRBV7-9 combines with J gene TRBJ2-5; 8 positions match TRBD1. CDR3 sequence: CASSMGTGFETQYF. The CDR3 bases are TGTGCCAGCAGCATGGGGACAGGCTTTGAGACCCAGTACTTC.